This T cell receptor beta chain derives from a study of shared clonotypes between healthy human individuals. Whole-study findings and limits: Between a few donors, naive CD4 clonotypes were shared at a level of about 5.3%.

The CDR3 is made up of 17 amino acids. The V gene end was trimmed by 4 bases and the J gene end by 6 bases; junction bases not matched to a gene: 13. Germline CDR1 SGHAT, CDR2 FQNNGV. The repertoire was sequenced with immunoSEQ multiplex PCR; TCRdb's copy has only in-frame clones and lacks some. The sample lists about 1.5 million clones; about 98% were seen once. Notes on this clone: The antigen is not known.

The TCR comes from a man aged 25 to 40 in good health. Sequenced input: naive CD4+ T cells sorted from blood. Subset reported: CD45RA+ positively selected. The chain couples TRBV11-2 to TRBJ2-7; TRBD2 agrees at 12 bases. The CDR3 DNA reads TGTGCCAGCAGCTACCACCAGCCTAGCGGGAGGGCCATCGAGCAGTACTTC. Its translation is CASSYHQPSGRAIEQYF.